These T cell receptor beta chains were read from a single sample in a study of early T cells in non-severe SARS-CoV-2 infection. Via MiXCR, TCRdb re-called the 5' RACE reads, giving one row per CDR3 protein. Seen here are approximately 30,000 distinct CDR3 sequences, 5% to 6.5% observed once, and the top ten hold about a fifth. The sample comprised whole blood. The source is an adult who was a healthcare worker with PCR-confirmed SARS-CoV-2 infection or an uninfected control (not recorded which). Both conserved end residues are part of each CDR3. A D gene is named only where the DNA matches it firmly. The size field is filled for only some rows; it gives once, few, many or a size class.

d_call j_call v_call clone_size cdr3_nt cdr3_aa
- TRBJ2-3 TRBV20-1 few TGCAGTGCTAGTTCCGGGCTAGCGTTAAGAGATACGCAGTATTTT CSASSGLALRDTQYF
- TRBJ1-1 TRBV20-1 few TGCAGTACCATAGATAGACCGAACACTGAAGCTTTCTTT CSTIDRPNTEAFF
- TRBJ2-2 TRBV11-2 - TGTGCCAGCAGGCTGAGGGTCACCGGGGAGCTGTTTTTT CASRLRVTGELFF
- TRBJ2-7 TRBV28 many TGTGCCAGCAGTTTAAGCGGCCCCGAGCAGTACTTC CASSLSGPEQYF
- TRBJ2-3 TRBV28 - TGTGCCAGCCGGGCAGCAGATACGCAGTATTTT CASRAADTQYF
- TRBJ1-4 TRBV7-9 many TGTGCCAGCAGCTTAACCCAGCTTAATGAAAAACTGTTTTTT CASSLTQLNEKLFF
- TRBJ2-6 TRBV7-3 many TGTGCCAGCAGCTTTTTTGGGGCCAACGTCCTGACTTTC CASSFFGANVLTF
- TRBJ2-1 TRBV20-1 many TGCAGTGCTCCGGACAGCTACAATGAGCAGTTCTTC CSAPDSYNEQFF
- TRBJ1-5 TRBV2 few TGTGCCAGCAGTGATGGTCACAATCAGCCCCAGCATTTT CASSDGHNQPQHF
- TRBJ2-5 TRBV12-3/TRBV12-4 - TGTGCCAGCAGTTTTGACAGCCGACTACGGGAGACCCAGTACTTC CASSFDSRLRETQYF
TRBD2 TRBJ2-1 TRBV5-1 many TGCGCCAGCAGCTCCCACGGACTAGCTGGGGGGAACAATGAGCAGTTCTTC CASSSHGLAGGNNEQFF
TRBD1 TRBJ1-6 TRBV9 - TGTGCCAGCAGCGTACGGACAGGGGGAGATTCACCCCTCCACTTT CASSVRTGGDSPLHF
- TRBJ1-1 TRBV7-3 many TGTGCCAGCAGCTTACTTGGGAACACTGAAGCTTTCTTT CASSLLGNTEAFF
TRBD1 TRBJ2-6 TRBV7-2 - TGTGCCAGCAGCCTGGGACAGGGCAACGTCCTGACTTTC CASSLGQGNVLTF
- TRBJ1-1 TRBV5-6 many TGTGCCAGCAGCGGACACCGAGAAGCTTTCTTT CASSGHREAFF
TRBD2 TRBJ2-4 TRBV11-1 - TGTGCCAGCAGCTTACAAGCGGGGGGTCAGTACTTC CASSLQAGGQYF
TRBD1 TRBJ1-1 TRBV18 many TGTGCCAGCTCTGCCGGGACAGGGGGAGAAGCTTTCTTT CASSAGTGGEAFF
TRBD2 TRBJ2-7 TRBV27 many TGTGCCAGCAGTTACTCTGCTAGCGGGGACGAGCAGTACTTC CASSYSASGDEQYF
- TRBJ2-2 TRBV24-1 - TGTGCCACCAGTGATTATAGCGCCTCGAACACCGGGGAGCTGTTTTTT CATSDYSASNTGELFF
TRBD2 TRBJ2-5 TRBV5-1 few TGCGCCAGCAGCCCGGTAGTAGCGGGAGCTGGGGAGACCCAGTACTTC CASSPVVAGAGETQYF
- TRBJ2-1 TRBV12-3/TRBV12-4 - TGTGCCAGCAGTTTCTACAATGAGCAGTTCTTC CASSFYNEQFF
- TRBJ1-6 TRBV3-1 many TGTGCCAGCAGCCTGTCCCGCGGCAATTCACCCCTCCACTTT CASSLSRGNSPLHF
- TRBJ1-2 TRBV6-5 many TGTGCCAGCAGTCAGACACGACAGACTAACTATGGCTACACCTTC CASSQTRQTNYGYTF
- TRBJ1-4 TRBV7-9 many TGTGCCAGCAGCTCACCTTCGAGGGCTAATGAAAAACTGTTTTTT CASSSPSRANEKLFF
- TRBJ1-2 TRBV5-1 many TGCGCCAGCAGCCCAGGACACCAACTTAACTATGGCTACACCTTC CASSPGHQLNYGYTF
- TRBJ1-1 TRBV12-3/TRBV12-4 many TGTGCCAGCAATCCCAATATGAACACTGAAGCTTTCTTT CASNPNMNTEAFF
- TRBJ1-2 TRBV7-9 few TGTGCCAGCAGCTCCTCCGCAGCAGCTAACTATGGCTACACCTTC CASSSSAAANYGYTF
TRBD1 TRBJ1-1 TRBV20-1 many TGCAGTGCTAGAGATCTTAGCCCTAGGCCGGGACAGAGGACTGAAGCTTTCTTT CSARDLSPRPGQRTEAFF
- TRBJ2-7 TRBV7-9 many TGTGCCAGCAGCCCAAGACGGAGCTCCTACGAGCAGTACTTC CASSPRRSSYEQYF
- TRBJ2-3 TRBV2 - TGTGCCAGCAGTAGGGACGGAAGCACAGATACGCAGTATTTT CASSRDGSTDTQYF
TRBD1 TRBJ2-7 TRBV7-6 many TGTGCCAGCAGCCTCTTTTCGGGACAGGGGACCTACGAGCAGTACTTC CASSLFSGQGTYEQYF
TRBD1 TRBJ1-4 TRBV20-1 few TGCAGTGCTAGAGAGACAGGGGGAAATGAAAAACTGTTTTTT CSARETGGNEKLFF
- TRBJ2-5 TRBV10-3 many TGTGCCACCCAATCCCAAGAGACCCAGTACTTC CATQSQETQYF
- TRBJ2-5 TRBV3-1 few TGTGCCAGCAGCCAAGAATTGAGGACCCAGTACTTC CASSQELRTQYF
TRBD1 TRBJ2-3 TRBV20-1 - TGCAGTGCAAACCCCCCGGGACAGGGGGCGCTGAATACGCAGTATTTT CSANPPGQGALNTQYF
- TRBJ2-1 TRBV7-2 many TGTGCCAGCAGCTTGTCCCGGACAAACAATGAGCAGTTCTTC CASSLSRTNNEQFF
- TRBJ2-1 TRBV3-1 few TGTGCCAGCAGCCGCAATAGGGCGCTGAGCTCCTACAATGAGCAGTTCTTC CASSRNRALSSYNEQFF
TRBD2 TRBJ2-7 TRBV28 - TGTGCCAGCAGTGGAAGCGGGAGGAGCTCCTACGAGCAGTACTTC CASSGSGRSSYEQYF
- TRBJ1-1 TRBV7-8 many TGTGCCAGCAGCCAAGAGGGGGAAGCTTTCTTT CASSQEGEAFF
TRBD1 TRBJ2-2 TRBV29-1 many TGCAGCGTTCTCAAGGGCGGGACAGGGGAACCCACCGGGGAGCTGTTTTTT CSVLKGGTGEPTGELFF
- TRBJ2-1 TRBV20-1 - TGCAGTGCTAGAGCGGGGCCGAGCTCCTACAATGAGCAGTTCTTC CSARAGPSSYNEQFF
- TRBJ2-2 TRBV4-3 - TGCGCCAGCAGCCATCACAGGGCCACCGGGGAGCTGTTTTTT CASSHHRATGELFF